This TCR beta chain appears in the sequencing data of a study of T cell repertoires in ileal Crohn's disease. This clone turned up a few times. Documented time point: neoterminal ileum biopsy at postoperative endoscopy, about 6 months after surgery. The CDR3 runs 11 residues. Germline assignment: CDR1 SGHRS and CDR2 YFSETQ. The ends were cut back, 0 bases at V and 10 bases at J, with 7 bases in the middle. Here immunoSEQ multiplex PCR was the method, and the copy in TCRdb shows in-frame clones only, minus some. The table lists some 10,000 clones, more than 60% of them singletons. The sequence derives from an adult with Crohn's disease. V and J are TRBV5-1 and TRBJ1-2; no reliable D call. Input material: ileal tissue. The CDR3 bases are TGCGCCAGCAGCTTGGCCTTGGCCTACACCTTC. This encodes CASSLALAYTF.